The 27 T cell receptor beta chains below all came from one sample that was sequenced in a study of blood T cells in healthy people across ages. For the second PCR, which ran for about 6 to 12 cycles, a sample-barcoded 5' primer and a J-beta primer mix were used. TCRdb itself ran the 5' RACE reads through MiXCR, one entry per CDR3 protein. The sample shows more than 1,400,000 distinct CDR3 sequences, 42% of them seen only once. The sequencing sample was made of blood. The receptors were sampled from a woman aged 18-29 years in good health.

V is TRBV28 and J is TRBJ2-1, with D hard to call. The end of the DNA is better explained by TRBJ2-7, so the J call may be wrong. CDR3 length: 17 amino acids. Germline lookup yields CDR1 MDHEN and CDR2 SYDVKM. This CDR3 is CASFRSSQPSSYNEQYF. The CDR3 region has the DNA TGTGCCAGCTTCCGGAGCAGTCAGCCGAGCTCCTACAATGAGCAGTACTTC.

This chain uses TRBV29-1 with TRBJ2-7; TRBD1 matches 7 bases. Germline trimming cut 6 bases from V and 2 bases from J; bases unmatched to any gene: 10. Germline CDR1 reads SQVTM; CDR2 reads ANQGSEA. CDR3 length: 14 residues. The CDR3 is CSVVRDRGPYEQYF. CDR3 nucleotide sequence: TGCAGCGTCGTCAGGGACAGAGGACCCTACGAGCAGTACTTC.

This clonotype was seen a handful of times. The CDR3 sequence is CASSHRGLMNTEAFF. In nucleotides, the CDR3 is TGTGCCAGCAGCCACAGGGGACTAATGAACACTGAAGCTTTCTTT. V gene TRBV6-2 or TRBV6-3 combines with J gene TRBJ1-1; 7 bases agree with TRBD1. Germline values: CDR1 MNHEY, CDR2 SVGEGT. The CDR3 contains 15 residues. Losses at the gene ends were 6 bases for V and 0 bases for J; bases not matched to a gene: 7.

The V call is TRBV6-2 or TRBV6-3, the J call TRBJ1-1; unclear D gene. Trimming cost V 2 bases and J 11 bases, with 12 bases left between them. Per germline, CDR1 MNHEY and CDR2 SVGEGT. This CDR3 is built from 12 residues. The CDR3 loop reads CASSYAGLAAFF. As DNA, the CDR3 is TGTGCCAGCAGTTACGCCGGGTTAGCGGCTTTCTTT.

This clonotype was counted only a few times. The V and J genes are TRBV6-6 and TRBJ2-5; maybe TRBD2 (5 bases). CDR3 length equals 16 residues. Trimming removed 2 bases at V and 2 bases at J, with 15 bases between. Germline CDR1 and CDR2: MNHNY and SVGAGI (reference sequence). CDR3 coding DNA: TGTGCCAGCAGTTACGCAGGTGGGGAGAGACAAGAGACCCAGTACTTC. Amino acids: CASSYAGGERQETQYF.

CDR3 coding DNA: TGTGCCAGCAGCCATCCGGGACTAGCGGGAGCCAAGGAGCAGTTCTTC. This encodes CASSHPGLAGAKEQFF. The chain joins TRBV11-2 to TRBJ2-1; TRBD2 agrees at 14 bases. Germline V gene lookup returns CDR1 SGHAT and CDR2 FQNNGV. This CDR3 has 16 residues. V shed 5 bases and J 10 bases; nucleotides not matched to a gene: 10.

This chain connects TRBV27 to TRBJ2-5; D gene ambiguous. In germline, CDR1 is MNHEY, CDR2 SMNVEV (reference sequence). V was shortened by 2 bases and J by 2 bases, with 9 bases between the two germline ends. The CDR3 runs to 14 residues. CDR3 sequence (DNA): TGTGCCAGCAGTTTACAGCTGGGACAAGAGACCCAGTACTTC. Encoded protein: CASSLQLGQETQYF.

V is TRBV20-1 and J is TRBJ2-7; maybe TRBD1 (5 bases). Germline V gene lookup returns CDR1 DFQATT and CDR2 SNEGSKA (reference sequence). Trimming removed 3 bases at V and 1 base at J, with 10 bases between. This CDR3 has 13 amino acids. CDR3 in DNA: TGCAGTGCTAGCCAGTACAGGTCCTACGAGCAGTACTTC. Its protein is CSASQYRSYEQYF.

The rearrangement links TRBV12-3 or TRBV12-4 to TRBJ2-7; the D gene is possibly TRBD2 (6 bases). This CDR3 is built from 14 residues. Trimming removed 6 bases from V and 0 bases from J, with 12 bases in between. CDR3 in DNA: TGTGCCAGCAGGGCCCGGGGGAGCTCCTACGAGCAGTACTTC. Protein: CASRARGSSYEQYF.

In this sample, this clonotype turned up a few times. This chain joins TRBV20-1 and TRBJ2-5, with D maybe TRBD2 (5 bases). The CDR3 loop spans 14 amino acids. Looked up from germline, CDR1 is DFQATT and CDR2 is SNEGSKA (reference sequence). Trimming took 0 bases from V and 4 from J, leaving 12 bases between them. In DNA, the CDR3 is TGCAGTGCTAGAGAGGGCGGACTTAGAGAGACCCAGTACTTC. Amino acids: CSAREGGLRETQYF.

The chain links TRBV20-1 to TRBJ2-4, with TRBD2 matching over 14 bases. The CDR3 covers 18 residues. The germline V gene has CDR1 DFQATT and CDR2 SNEGSKA (reference sequence). V trimming: 6 bases; J trimming: 13 bases; junction bases outside the gene matches: 23. The CDR3 region is CSANTLGLAGEPAGEQYF. CDR3 nucleotides: TGCAGTGCCAACACTCTGGGACTAGCGGGGGAACCAGCTGGTGAGCAGTACTTC.

This clonotype came up a few times. The chain is built from TRBV21-1 and TRBJ2-7; the DNA was not used to check the table's D call, TRBD1. TRBV21-1 is a recognized pseudogene. The CDR3 sequence is 9 residues long. CDR3: CASSNSRYF. CDR3 coding DNA: TGTGCCAGCAGCAATTCCCGGTACTTC.

The rearrangement uses TRBV6-6 and TRBJ1-2; no clear D. The V gene lost 6 bases and the J gene lost 1 base, with 6 bases spanning the gap. Germline V lookup: CDR1 MNHNY, CDR2 SVGAGI (reference sequence). This CDR3 has 12 amino acids. This CDR3 reads CASSHVNYGYTF. The CDR3 DNA is TGTGCCAGCAGCCACGTTAACTATGGCTACACCTTC.

The CDR3 here is CASSLARDTYTQYF. The CDR3 DNA is TGTGCCAGCAGTTTAGCGCGGGACACCTATACGCAGTATTTT. The chain couples TRBV12-3 or TRBV12-4 to TRBJ2-3; possibly TRBD1 or TRBD2 for D (6 bases each). Trimming removed 0 bases at V and 7 bases at J, with 11 bases between. The CDR3 is made up of 14 amino acids.

The table lists this clonotype with a few counts. The chain carries TRBV19 and TRBJ2-1; D unresolved. The tail of the sequence fits TRBJ2-7 better, so the J call may be wrong. Germline-derived CDR1 and CDR2 are LNHDA and SQIVND (reference sequence). The CDR3 length is 16 residues. The CDR3: CASQLDWNFHYNEQYF. In DNA, the CDR3 is TGTGCCAGTCAACTCGACTGGAACTTTCACTACAATGAGCAGTACTTC.

In this sample, this clonotype turned up a few times. The V call is TRBV5-1, the J call TRBJ2-5; D remains ambiguous. This CDR3 is built from 14 residues. V was cut by 8 bases and J by 0 bases, with 14 bases left in between. Germline CDR1 reads SGHRS; CDR2 reads YFSETQ. The CDR3 DNA sequence: TGCGCCAGTAGTGTGGCAGGCTACCAAGAGACCCAGTACTTC. Translation gives CASSVAGYQETQYF.

The J gene is TRBJ1-2, the V gene TRBV28; a possible D gene is TRBD1 (6 bases). The length of the CDR3 is 12 residues. The V and J ends lost 5 bases and 3 bases respectively, with 7 bases between them. Germline CDR1 MDHEN, CDR2 SYDVKM. The CDR3 bases are TGTGCCAGCAGTGGACAGCACTATGGCTACACCTTC. Its protein is CASSGQHYGYTF.

Only one count was recorded for this clonotype. The chain joins TRBV2 to TRBJ2-7; 7 bases agree with TRBD2. Germline CDR1 SNHLY, CDR2 FYNNEI. The junction had 5 bases not matched to a gene; V was cut back by 2 bases and J by 4 bases. The CDR3 is made up of 14 amino acids. CDR3: CASSERSGGYEQYF. DNA for the CDR3: TGTGCCAGCAGTGAACGGTCGGGGGGATACGAGCAGTACTTC. The variable domain in full, with the rest retrieved from reference TRBV2 and TRBJ2-7, is EPEVTQTPSHQVTQMGQEVILRCVPISNHLYFYWYRQILGQKVEFLVSFYNNEISEKSEIFDDQFSVERPDGSNFTLKIRSTKLEDSAMYFCASSERSGGYEQYFGPGTRLTVT.

Regarding this clonotype: Relative to the germline gene, one junction end is altered; a read error may explain this. The V call is TRBV2, the J call TRBJ1-2; D perhaps matches TRBD1 (6 bases). The CDR3 is 14 residues long. The germline CDR1 and CDR2 sequences are SNHLY and FYNNEI. The CDR3 region has the DNA TGTGCCAGCAAGGAGACAGGAGTTTACTATGGCCACACCTTC. Translated: CASKETGVYYGHTF.

The chain has TRBV9 and TRBJ2-2; unclear D gene. This CDR3 region has 14 residues. V was clipped by 4 bases and J by 6 bases, with 13 bases between them. CDR1 is SGDLS, CDR2 YYNGEE, per germline. The chain's CDR3 is CASSPWGGSGELFF. As DNA, the CDR3 is TGTGCCAGCAGCCCGTGGGGTGGCTCCGGGGAGCTGTTTTTT.

The chain employs TRBV20-1 and TRBJ2-1; 9 nucleotides agree with TRBD2. Germline CDR1 is DFQATT and CDR2 is SNEGSKA (reference sequence). The CDR3 runs to 13 residues. Unmatched junction bases numbered 3, after V lost 6 bases and J lost 3 bases. The CDR3 nucleotides read TGCAGTGCAGAAGCGGGGGGCTACAATGAGCAGTTCTTC. Translation gives CSAEAGGYNEQFF.

A few counts support this clonotype. The chain couples TRBV7-9 to TRBJ2-7, with D possibly being TRBD1 or TRBD2 (6 bases each). V was clipped by 3 bases and J by 0 bases, with 18 bases between them. The germline V gene has CDR1 SEHNR and CDR2 FQNEAQ (reference sequence). The CDR3 length is 17 residues. The CDR3 loop reads CASSFGVPGASSYEQYF. The CDR3 coding sequence is TGTGCCAGCAGCTTTGGTGTTCCGGGGGCAAGCTCCTACGAGCAGTACTTC.

The chain uses TRBV30 and TRBJ1-6; maybe TRBD1 (5 bases). Trimming stripped 4 bases from V and 7 bases from J, with 20 bases between. CDR1 GTSNPN and CDR2 SVGIG come from the germline V gene (reference sequence). The CDR3 runs to 16 residues. This chain's CDR3 is CAWNPWGPLGNSPLHF. The CDR3 nucleotides read TGTGCCTGGAACCCCTGGGGACCCTTGGGGAATTCACCCCTCCACTTT.

This clonotype was seen only a few times. V and J are TRBV3-1 and TRBJ2-5, with 8 nucleotides matching TRBD2. The CDR3 is 15 amino acids. Germline V CDR1 and CDR2: LGHDT, YNNKEL (reference sequence). With V trimmed by 8 bases and J by 1 base, 9 bases remained unmatched. CDR3 sequence (DNA): TGTGCCAGCTACCCCAGCGGGGGTCCCCAAGAGACCCAGTACTTC. This sequence encodes CASYPSGGPQETQYF.

This sequence joins TRBV9 and TRBJ1-1; D gene ambiguous. Germline-derived CDR1 and CDR2 are SGDLS and YYNGEE. The ends were cut back, 0 bases at V and 2 bases at J, with 11 bases in the middle. The CDR3 loop spans 15 amino acids. The CDR3 region has the DNA TGTGCCAGCAGCGTAGCTAGTATAGGAAACACTGAAGCTTTCTTT. As protein: CASSVASIGNTEAFF. The full variable domain, its missing parts supplied by reference TRBV9 and TRBJ1-1, is DSGVTQTPKHLITATGQRVTLRCSPRSGDLSVYWYQQSLDQGLQFLIQYYNGEERAKGNILERFSAQQFPDLHSELNLSSLELGDSALYFCASSVASIGNTEAFFGQGTRLTVV.

Worth noting for this clonotype: Since a far larger clone is one base different, this is likely a read error. The chain couples TRBV4-2 to TRBJ1-1; 9 bases align to TRBD1. V gave up 4 bases and J gave up 5 bases; unmatched junction bases: 5. The germline gives CDR1 LGHNA, CDR2 YNFKEQ. The CDR3 length is 14 residues. The CDR3 loop is CASSPGQGKTEAFF. CDR3 bases: TGTGCCAGCAGCCCCGGACAGGGGAAGACTGAAGCTTTCTTT.

This clonotype was seen a few times. This chain joins TRBV20-1 and TRBJ1-1; maybe TRBD1 (5 bases). Germline values: CDR1 DFQATT, CDR2 SNEGSKA (reference sequence). The length of the CDR3 is 16 residues. Trimming cost V 6 bases and J 0 bases, with 20 bases left between them. CDR3 protein: CSAGPGLLFMNTEAFF. The CDR3 coding sequence is TGCAGTGCCGGACCAGGGTTGCTATTTATGAACACTGAAGCTTTCTTT.